This TCR beta chain was captured by sequencing in a study of regulatory T cells in long-lasting Graves disease (TCRdb year 2021). About the study as a whole: To count as having persistent Graves' disease, a patient had to have received antithyroid drug treatment for over 5 years with TSH receptor autoantibodies remaining persistently positive. Persistent Graves' disease patients in the clinical cohort had taken antithyroid drugs for roughly ten years on average. TCR sequencing covered some 13 persistent and around 20 newly diagnosed Graves' disease patients, about 35 samples in total. The study took place in China and was registered as a clinical trial. This study used TCR sequencing and RNA sequencing of peripheral blood to compare persistent Graves' disease patients against newly diagnosed Graves' disease patients.

Taken with the paper, the label for time point translates to: persistent/refractory GD, antithyroid drugs over 5 years with positive TRAb. For both TCR sequencing and RNA sequencing, RNA was extracted from PBMCs in TRIzol. The diagnosis of Graves' disease followed American Thyroid Association guidelines. Recruitment of patients was carried out at an endocrinology department in Xi'an, China. Each patient gave approximately 9.7 milliliters of peripheral blood, collected in an EDTA anticoagulant tube. Ficoll Paque Plus density gradient separation was used to isolate PBMCs, and no further T cell sorting was done. An Agilent 2100 Bioanalyzer and agarose gel were used to check RNA quality, and a NanoDrop 2000 was used to measure RNA concentration. On the study overall, not on this receptor specifically: Because the primary lesion, thyroid tissue, could not be accessed, the study looked at peripheral blood alone. TRBV28, TRBJ1-2 and TRBJ2-5 were preferentially used in persistent disease, while TRBV20-1 and TRBJ2-1 were favored in newly diagnosed disease. Patients with persistent disease shared more public clonotypes (about 2,900) than newly diagnosed patients did (more than 900). Sequencing and analysis were limited to the TCR beta chain. Compared with newly diagnosed patients, patients with persistent Graves' disease had lower TCR Shannon entropy and fewer highly expanded clones, which suggests clonal expansion. The small sample size was acknowledged by the authors as a limitation that may reduce accuracy.

The method behind the library was multiplex PCR. The run used an Illumina HiSeq 4000. TCR beta libraries were built with iRepertoire HTBI primers and Arm-PCR amplification of CDR3 regions. Before sequencing, the PCR products underwent gel purification. In the paper's pipeline: A total of some 60 TRBV and some 15 TRBJ segments were identified across samples and were used for gene usage analysis of CDR3 amino acid clonotypes. COPE and FqMerger were used to merge the filtered high-quality paired reads into contigs. BLAST was used to align contigs to IMGT TRBV, TRBD and TRBJ reference genes, with CDR3 defined following IMGT. Highly expanded clones were defined as clonotypes with a frequency above 0.1%. Shannon entropy served as the measure of repertoire diversity, while the Gini coefficient captured V-J evenness. A clonotype found in more than one individual was treated as public. TCRdb reprocessed the public reads (quality trimming at Q25 with fastp, clone calling with MiXCR) and kept in-frame beta chains. CDR3 protein sequences are deduplicated, and each keeps its most common genes and DNA. For this entry, the V and J calls and clone size follow TCRdb and not the study's own pipeline. The sample includes 400,000 to 500,000 distinct CDR3 sequences, with 20% to 25% observed a single time. Approximately 6.4% of the sample is in the top ten clones.

Based on the germline V gene (reference sequence), the CDR1 and CDR2 sequences are MNHEY and SMNVEV. The V end gives up 6 bases and the J end 2 bases, leaving 19 bases in the junction not matched to a gene. Including cysteine and phenylalanine, the CDR3 has 19 amino acids. CDR3 DNA only is kept here, 57 bases in frame from base 1. The table lists this clonotype with a few counts. The specificity of this receptor is unknown. No base-level quality is on record; no much larger clone is a single base apart. The receptor was isolated from a female donor with Graves disease. Specimen: peripheral blood mononuclear cells (PBMCs), collected when the disease was refractory, from a patient treated with antithyroid drugs. This chain is built from TRBV27 and TRBJ2-1, and 7 junction bases match TRBD1. The nucleotide sequence is TGTGCCAGCAGACCCAGCCCTTCCAGCACCCAGGGGGCCTACAATGAGCAGTTCTTC. Protein translation: CASRPSPSSTQGAYNEQFF.